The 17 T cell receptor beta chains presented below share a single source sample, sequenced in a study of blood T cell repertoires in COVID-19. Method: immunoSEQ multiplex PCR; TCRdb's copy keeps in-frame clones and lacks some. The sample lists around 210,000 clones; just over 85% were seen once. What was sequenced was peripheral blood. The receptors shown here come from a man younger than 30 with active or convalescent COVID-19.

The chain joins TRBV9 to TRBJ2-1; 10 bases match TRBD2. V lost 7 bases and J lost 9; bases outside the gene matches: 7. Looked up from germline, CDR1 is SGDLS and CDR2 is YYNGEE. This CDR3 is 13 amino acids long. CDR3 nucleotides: TGTGCCAGCGGGGTAGCGGGAGGTCGTGAGCAGTTCTTC. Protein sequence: CASGVAGGREQFF.

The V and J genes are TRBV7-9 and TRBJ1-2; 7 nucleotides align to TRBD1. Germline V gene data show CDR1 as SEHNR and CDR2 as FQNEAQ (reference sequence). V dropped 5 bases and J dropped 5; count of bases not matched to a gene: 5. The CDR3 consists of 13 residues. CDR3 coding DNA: TGTGCCAGCAGCCTGTCCAGGGGGTATGGCTACACCTTC. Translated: CASSLSRGYGYTF. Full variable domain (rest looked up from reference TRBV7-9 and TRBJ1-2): DTGVSQNPRHKITKRGQNVTFRCDPISEHNRLYWYRQTLGQGPEFLTYFQNEAQLEKSRLLSDRFSAERPKGSFSTLEIQRTEQGDSAMYLCASSLSRGYGYTFGSGTRLTVV.

The CDR3 sequence: CASSVVLADSSTDTQYF. The CDR3 DNA follows: TGTGCCAGCAGCGTCGTATTAGCGGACTCTAGCACAGATACGCAGTATTTT. The chain employs TRBV11-2 and TRBJ2-3; a weak D match, TRBD2 (6 bases). V was clipped by 5 bases and J by 0 bases, with 18 bases between them. Germline V gene data show CDR1 as SGHAT and CDR2 as FQNNGV. The CDR3 spans 17 residues.

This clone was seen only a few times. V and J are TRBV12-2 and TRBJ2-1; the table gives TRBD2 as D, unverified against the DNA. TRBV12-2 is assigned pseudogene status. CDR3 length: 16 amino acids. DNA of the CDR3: TGTGCAAGTCGCTTAGTAGCTATGTTGTCACTCAATGAGCAGTTCTTC. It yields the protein CASRLVAMLSLNEQFF.

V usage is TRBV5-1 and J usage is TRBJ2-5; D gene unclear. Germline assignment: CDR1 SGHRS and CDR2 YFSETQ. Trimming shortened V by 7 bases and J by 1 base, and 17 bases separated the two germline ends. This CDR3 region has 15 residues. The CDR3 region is CASQLGAQLQETQYF. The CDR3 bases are TGCGCCAGCCAGCTCGGTGCACAGCTCCAAGAGACCCAGTACTTC.

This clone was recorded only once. CDR3 sequence: CASSGGLAGGHEQFF. For the CDR3, the DNA is TGTGCCAGCTCCGGCGGACTAGCGGGAGGCCATGAGCAGTTCTTC. The rearrangement links TRBV9 to TRBJ2-1; 14 nucleotides agree with TRBD2. CDR1 SGDLS and CDR2 YYNGEE come from the germline V gene. V shed 7 bases and J 8 bases; nucleotides not matched to a gene: 8. CDR3 size: 15 residues.

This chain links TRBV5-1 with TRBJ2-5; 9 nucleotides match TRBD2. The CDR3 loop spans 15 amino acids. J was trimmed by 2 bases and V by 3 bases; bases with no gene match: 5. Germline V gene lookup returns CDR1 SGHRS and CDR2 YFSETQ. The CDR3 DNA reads TGCGCCAGCAGCTCGGGGACTAGCCCACAAGAGACCCAGTACTTC. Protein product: CASSSGTSPQETQYF.

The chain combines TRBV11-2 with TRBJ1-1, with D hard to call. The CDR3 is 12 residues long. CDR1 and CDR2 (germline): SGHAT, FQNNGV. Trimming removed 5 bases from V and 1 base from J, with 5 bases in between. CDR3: CASSHRNTEAFF. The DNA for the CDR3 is TGTGCCAGCAGCCACAGGAACACTGAAGCTTTCTTT.

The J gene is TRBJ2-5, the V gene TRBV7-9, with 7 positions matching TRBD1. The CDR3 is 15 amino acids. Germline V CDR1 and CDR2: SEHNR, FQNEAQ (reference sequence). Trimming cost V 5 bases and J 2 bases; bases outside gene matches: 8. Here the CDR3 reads CASSAGTAPQETQYF. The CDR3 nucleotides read TGTGCCAGCAGCGCCGGGACAGCGCCTCAAGAGACCCAGTACTTC.

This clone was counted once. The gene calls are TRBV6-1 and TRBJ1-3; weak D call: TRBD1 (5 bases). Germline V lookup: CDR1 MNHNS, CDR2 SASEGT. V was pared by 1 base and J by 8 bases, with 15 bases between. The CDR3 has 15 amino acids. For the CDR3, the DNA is TGTGCCAGCAGTGAAGGCAGGGCTCCAGGAGACACCATATATTTT. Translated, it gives CASSEGRAPGDTIYF.

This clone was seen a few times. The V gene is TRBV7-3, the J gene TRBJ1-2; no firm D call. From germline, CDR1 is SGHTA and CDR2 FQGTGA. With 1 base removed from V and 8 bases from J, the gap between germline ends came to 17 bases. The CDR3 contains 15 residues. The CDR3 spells CASSLSGGDGRGYTF. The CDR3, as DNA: TGTGCCAGCAGCTTAAGTGGAGGAGATGGACGAGGCTACACCTTC.

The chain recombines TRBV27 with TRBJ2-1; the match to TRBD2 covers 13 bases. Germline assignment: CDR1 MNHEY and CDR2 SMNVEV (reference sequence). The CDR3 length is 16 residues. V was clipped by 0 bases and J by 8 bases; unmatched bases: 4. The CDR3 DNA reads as TGTGCCAGCAGTTTATCGACTAGCGGGAGGATCGATGAGCAGTTCTTC. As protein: CASSLSTSGRIDEQFF.

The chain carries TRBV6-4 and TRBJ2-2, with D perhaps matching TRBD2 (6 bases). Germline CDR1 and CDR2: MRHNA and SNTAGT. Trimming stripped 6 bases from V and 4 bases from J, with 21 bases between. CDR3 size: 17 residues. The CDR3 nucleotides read TGTGCCAGCAGACCCAACTCCTTGACTAGTTTCACCGGGGAGCTGTTTTTT. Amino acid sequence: CASRPNSLTSFTGELFF.

The CDR3 DNA is TGTGCCAGCAGCTTAGATAGTGGGGCCTACTACAATGAGCAGTTCTTC. It is translated as CASSLDSGAYYNEQFF. This chain uses TRBV7-2 with TRBJ2-1; TRBD1 is a possible D gene (5 bases). The germline V gene encodes CDR1 SGHTA and CDR2 FQGNSA. This CDR3 has 16 residues. The germline V and J ends were trimmed by 1 base and 3 bases, with 13 bases remaining between them. Variable domain in full (rest from reference TRBV7-2 and TRBJ2-1): GAGVSQSPSNKVTEKGKDVELRCDPISGHTALYWYRQSLGQGLEFLIYFQGNSAPDKSGLPSDRFSAERTGGSVSTLTIQRTQQEDSAVYLCASSLDSGAYYNEQFFGPGTRLTVL.

The CDR3 region has the DNA TGTGCCAGCAGGGGACAGACCCAGAACACTGAAGCTTTCTTT. Translating gives CASRGQTQNTEAFF. The genes are TRBV27 and TRBJ1-1; TRBD1 matches 7 bases. The CDR3 is 14 amino acids. Germline CDR1 reads MNHEY; CDR2 reads SMNVEV (reference sequence). Germline trimming cut 6 bases from V and 1 base from J; bases unmatched to any gene: 5.

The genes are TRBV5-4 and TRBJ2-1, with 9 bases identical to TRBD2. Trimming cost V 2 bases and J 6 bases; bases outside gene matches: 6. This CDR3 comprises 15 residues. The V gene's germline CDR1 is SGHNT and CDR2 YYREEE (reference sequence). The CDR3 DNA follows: TGTGCCAGCAGCTTAGCGGGAGGTACGGCCAATGAGCAGTTCTTC. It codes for CASSLAGGTANEQFF. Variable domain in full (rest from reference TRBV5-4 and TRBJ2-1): ETGVTQSPTHLIKTRGQQVTLRCSSQSGHNTVSWYQQALGQGPQFIFQYYREEENGRGNFPPRFSGLQFPNYSSELNVNALELDDSALYLCASSLAGGTANEQFFGPGTRLTVL.

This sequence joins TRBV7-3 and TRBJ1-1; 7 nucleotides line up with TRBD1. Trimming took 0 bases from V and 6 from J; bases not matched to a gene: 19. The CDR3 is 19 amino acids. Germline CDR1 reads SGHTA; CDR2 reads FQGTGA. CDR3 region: CASSLTQAGTGVPPSEAFF. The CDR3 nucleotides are TGTGCCAGCAGCTTAACGCAAGCGGGCACAGGGGTTCCTCCATCTGAAGCTTTCTTT.